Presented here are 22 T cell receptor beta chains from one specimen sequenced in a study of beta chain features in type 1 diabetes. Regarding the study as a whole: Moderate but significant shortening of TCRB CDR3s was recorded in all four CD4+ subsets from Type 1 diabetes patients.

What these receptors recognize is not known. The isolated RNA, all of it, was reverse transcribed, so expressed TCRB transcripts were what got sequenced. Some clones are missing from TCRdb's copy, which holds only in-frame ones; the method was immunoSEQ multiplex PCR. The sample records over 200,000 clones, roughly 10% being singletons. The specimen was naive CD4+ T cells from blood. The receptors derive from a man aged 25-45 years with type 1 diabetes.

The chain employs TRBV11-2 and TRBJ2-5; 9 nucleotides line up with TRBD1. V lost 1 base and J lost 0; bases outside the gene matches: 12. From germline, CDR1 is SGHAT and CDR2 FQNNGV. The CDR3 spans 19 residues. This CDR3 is CASSLGSPGQGLDQETQYF. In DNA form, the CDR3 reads TGTGCCAGCAGCTTAGGATCGCCGGGACAGGGACTCGACCAAGAGACCCAGTACTTC.

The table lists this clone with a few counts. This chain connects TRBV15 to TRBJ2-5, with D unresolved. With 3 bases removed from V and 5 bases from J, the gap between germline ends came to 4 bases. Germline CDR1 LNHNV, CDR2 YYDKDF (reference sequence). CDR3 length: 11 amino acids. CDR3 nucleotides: TGTGCCACCAGCAGGAGGGAGACCCAGTACTTC. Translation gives CATSRRETQYF.

In DNA form, the CDR3 reads TGTGCCAGCAGTGAGGGACAGGGAAGTGGCTACACCTTC. This sequence encodes CASSEGQGSGYTF. The V and J genes are TRBV2 and TRBJ1-2; 9 nucleotides line up with TRBD1. After removal of 3 bases from V and 7 bases from J, the junction contained 3 bases not matched to a gene. Per germline, CDR1 SNHLY and CDR2 FYNNEI. The CDR3 has 13 amino acids. The variable domain in full, completed from reference TRBV2 and TRBJ1-2, reads EPEVTQTPSHQVTQMGQEVILRCVPISNHLYFYWYRQILGQKVEFLVSFYNNEISEKSEIFDDQFSVERPDGSNFTLKIRSTKLEDSAMYFCASSEGQGSGYTFGSGTRLTVV.

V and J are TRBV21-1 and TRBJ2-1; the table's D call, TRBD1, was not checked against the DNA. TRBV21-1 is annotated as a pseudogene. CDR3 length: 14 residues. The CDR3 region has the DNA TGTGCCAGCAGCAGCAGGGGCTCCTACAATGAGCAGTTCTTC. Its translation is CASSSRGSYNEQFF.

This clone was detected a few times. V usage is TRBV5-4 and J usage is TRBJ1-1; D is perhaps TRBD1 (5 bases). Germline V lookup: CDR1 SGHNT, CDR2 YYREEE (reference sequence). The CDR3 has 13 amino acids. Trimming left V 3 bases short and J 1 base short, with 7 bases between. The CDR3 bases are TGTGCCAGCAGCTCTGGGGCGAACACTGAAGCTTTCTTT. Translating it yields CASSSGANTEAFF.

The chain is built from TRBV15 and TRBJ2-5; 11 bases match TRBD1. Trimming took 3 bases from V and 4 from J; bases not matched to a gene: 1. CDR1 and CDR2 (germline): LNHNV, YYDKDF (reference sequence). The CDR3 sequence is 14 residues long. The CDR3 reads CATSRGTGGETQYF. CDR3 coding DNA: TGTGCCACCAGCAGGGGGACAGGGGGAGAGACCCAGTACTTC.

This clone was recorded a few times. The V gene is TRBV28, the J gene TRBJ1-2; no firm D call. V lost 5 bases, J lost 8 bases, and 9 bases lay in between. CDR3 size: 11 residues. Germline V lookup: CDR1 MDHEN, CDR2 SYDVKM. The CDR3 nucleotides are TGTGCCAGCAGTGAGGTTCGGGGCTACACCTTC. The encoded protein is CASSEVRGYTF.

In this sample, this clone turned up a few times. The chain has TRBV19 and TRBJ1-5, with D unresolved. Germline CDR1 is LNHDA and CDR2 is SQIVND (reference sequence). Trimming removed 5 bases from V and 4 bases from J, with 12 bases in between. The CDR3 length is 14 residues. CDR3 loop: CASSGTSGNQPQHF. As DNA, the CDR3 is TGTGCCAGTAGTGGAACGTCAGGTAATCAGCCCCAGCATTTT.

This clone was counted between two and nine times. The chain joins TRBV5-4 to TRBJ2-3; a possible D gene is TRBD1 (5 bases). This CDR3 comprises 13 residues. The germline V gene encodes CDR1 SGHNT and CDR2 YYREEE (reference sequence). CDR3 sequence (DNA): TGTGCACAAGGGGCCTACATCACAGATACGCAGTATTTT. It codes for CAQGAYITDTQYF.

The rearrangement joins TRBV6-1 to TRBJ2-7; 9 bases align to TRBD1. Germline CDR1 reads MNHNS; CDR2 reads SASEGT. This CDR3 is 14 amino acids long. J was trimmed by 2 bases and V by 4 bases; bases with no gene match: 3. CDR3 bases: TGTGCCAGCAGTGTGGGACAGGGTCCCTACGAGCAGTACTTC. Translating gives CASSVGQGPYEQYF.

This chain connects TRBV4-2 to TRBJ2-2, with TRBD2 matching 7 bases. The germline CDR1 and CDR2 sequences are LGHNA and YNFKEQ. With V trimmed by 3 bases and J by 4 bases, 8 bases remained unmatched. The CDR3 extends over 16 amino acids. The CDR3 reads CASSQALATGTGELFF. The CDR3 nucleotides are TGTGCCAGCAGCCAGGCACTAGCGACGGGCACCGGGGAGCTGTTTTTT.

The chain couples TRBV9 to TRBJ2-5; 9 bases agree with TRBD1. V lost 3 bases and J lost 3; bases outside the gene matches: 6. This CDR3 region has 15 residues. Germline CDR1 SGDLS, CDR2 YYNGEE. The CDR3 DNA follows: TGTGCCAGCAGCGCCCTCGGGACAGGGAAAGAGACCCAGTACTTC. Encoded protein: CASSALGTGKETQYF. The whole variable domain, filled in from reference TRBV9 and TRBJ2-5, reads DSGVTQTPKHLITATGQRVTLRCSPRSGDLSVYWYQQSLDQGLQFLIQYYNGEERAKGNILERFSAQQFPDLHSELNLSSLELGDSALYFCASSALGTGKETQYFGPGTRLLVL.

The CDR3, as DNA: TGCGCCAGCAGCCAAGATCGGAGGAACTATGGCTACACCTTC. Translating it yields CASSQDRRNYGYTF. This chain links TRBV4-3 with TRBJ1-2; no firm D call. The CDR3 spans 14 residues. Germline V gene lookup returns CDR1 LGHNA and CDR2 YSLEER. V dropped 0 bases and J dropped 2 bases, with 7 bases sitting between them.

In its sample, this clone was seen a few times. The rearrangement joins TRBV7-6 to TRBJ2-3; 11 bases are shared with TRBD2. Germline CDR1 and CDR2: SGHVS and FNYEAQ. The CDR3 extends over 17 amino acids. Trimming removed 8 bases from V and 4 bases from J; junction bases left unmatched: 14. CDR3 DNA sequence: TGTGCCAGCGGGGTAGCGGGGGGGTCCGCGGGCGCAGATACGCAGTATTTT. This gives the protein CASGVAGGSAGADTQYF.

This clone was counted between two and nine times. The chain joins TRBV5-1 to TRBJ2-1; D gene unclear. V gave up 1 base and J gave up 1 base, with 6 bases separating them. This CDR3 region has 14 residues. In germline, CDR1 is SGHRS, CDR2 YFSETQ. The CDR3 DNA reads TGCGCCAGCAGCTTGAGCTTTTCCTACAATGAGCAGTTCTTC. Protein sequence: CASSLSFSYNEQFF. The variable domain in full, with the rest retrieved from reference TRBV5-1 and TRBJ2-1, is KAGVTQTPRYLIKTRGQQVTLSCSPISGHRSVSWYQQTPGQGLQFLFEYFSETQRNKGNFPGRFSGRQFSNSRSEMNVSTLELGDSALYLCASSLSFSYNEQFFGPGTRLTVL.

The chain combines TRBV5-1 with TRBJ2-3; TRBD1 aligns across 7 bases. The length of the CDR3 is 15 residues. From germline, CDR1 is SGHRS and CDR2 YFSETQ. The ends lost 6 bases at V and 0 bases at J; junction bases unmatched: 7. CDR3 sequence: CASTGQDSSTDTQYF. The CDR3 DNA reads TGCGCCAGCACCGGACAGGATTCTAGCACAGATACGCAGTATTTT.

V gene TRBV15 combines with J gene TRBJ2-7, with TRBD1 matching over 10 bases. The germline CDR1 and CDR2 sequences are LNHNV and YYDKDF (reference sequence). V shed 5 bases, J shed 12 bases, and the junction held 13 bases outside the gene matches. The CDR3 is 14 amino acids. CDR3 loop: CATSSRDRGAGPYF. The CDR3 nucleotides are TGTGCCACCAGCTCCCGGGACAGGGGCGCTGGTCCGTACTTC.

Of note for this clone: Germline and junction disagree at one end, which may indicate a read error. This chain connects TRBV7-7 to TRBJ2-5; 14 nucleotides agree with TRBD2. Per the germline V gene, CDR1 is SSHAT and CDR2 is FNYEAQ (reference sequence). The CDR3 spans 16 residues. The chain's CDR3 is CASSFGLAGGGETQYF. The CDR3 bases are TGTGCTAGCAGCTTCGGACTAGCGGGGGGAGGTGAGACCCAGTACTTC.

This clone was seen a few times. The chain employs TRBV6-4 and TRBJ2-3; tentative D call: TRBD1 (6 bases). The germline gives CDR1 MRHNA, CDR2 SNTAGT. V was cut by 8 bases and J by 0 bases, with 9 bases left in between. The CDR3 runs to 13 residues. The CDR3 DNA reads TGTGCCAGCCGGGACATTAGCACAGATACGCAGTATTTT. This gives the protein CASRDISTDTQYF.

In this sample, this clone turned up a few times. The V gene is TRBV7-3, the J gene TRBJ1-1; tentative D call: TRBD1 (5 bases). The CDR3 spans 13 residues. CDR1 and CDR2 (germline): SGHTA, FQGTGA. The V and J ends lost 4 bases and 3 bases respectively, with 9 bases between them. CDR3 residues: CASSSDKYTEAFF. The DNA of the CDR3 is TGTGCCAGCAGCTCGGACAAATACACTGAAGCTTTCTTT.

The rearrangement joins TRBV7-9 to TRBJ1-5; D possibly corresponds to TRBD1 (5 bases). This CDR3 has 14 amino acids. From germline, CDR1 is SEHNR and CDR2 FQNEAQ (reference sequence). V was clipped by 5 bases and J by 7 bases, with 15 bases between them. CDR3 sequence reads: CASSHVGTSQPQHF. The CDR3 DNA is TGTGCCAGCAGCCACGTGGGGACTTCCCAGCCCCAGCATTTT.

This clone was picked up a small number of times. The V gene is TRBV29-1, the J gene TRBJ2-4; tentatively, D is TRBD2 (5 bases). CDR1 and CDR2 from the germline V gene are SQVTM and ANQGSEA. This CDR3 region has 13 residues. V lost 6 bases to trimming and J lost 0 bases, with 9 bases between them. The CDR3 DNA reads TGCAGCGTCCGGACTTTAGCCAAAAACATTCAGTACTTC. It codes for CSVRTLAKNIQYF.